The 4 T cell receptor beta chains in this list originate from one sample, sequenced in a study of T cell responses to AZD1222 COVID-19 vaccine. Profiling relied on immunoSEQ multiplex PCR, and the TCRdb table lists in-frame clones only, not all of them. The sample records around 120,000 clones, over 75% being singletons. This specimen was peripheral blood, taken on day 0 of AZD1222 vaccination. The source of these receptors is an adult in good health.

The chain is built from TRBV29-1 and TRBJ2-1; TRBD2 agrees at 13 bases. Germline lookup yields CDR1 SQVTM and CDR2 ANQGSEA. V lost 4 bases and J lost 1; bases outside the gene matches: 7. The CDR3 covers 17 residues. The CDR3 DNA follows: TGCAGCGTTGTGGGACTAGCGGGAAAAAGATCCTACAATGAGCAGTTCTTC. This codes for CSVVGLAGKRSYNEQFF.

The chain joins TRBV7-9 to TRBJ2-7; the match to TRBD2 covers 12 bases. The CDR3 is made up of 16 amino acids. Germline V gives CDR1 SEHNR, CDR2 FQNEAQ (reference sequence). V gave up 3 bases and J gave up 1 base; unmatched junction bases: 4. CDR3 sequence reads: CASSFSTSGSSYEQYF. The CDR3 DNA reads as TGTGCCAGCAGCTTCTCGACTAGCGGGAGTTCCTACGAGCAGTACTTC.

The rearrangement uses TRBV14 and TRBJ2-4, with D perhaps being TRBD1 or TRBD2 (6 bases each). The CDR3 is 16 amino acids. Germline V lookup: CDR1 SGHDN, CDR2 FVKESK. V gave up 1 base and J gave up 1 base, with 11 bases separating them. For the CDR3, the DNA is TGTGCCAGCAGCCAAGTGGGGGGCTTGGCCAAAAACATTCAGTACTTC. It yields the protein CASSQVGGLAKNIQYF.

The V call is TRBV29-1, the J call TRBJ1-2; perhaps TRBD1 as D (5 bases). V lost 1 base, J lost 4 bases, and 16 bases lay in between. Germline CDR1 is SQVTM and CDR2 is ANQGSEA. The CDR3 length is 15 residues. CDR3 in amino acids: CSVEVDPTDPYGYTF. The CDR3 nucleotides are TGCAGCGTTGAAGTCGACCCGACAGACCCCTATGGCTACACCTTC.